Listed below are T cell receptor beta chains from one sample, sequenced in a study of T cells in Graves' hyperthyroidism and ophthalmopathy. TCRdb reprocessed the multiplex PCR reads with MiXCR, giving one entry per CDR3 protein. The sample includes over 650,000 distinct CDR3 sequences, 45% seen only once; the top ten take less than 8.5%. Sequenced material: peripheral blood or thyroid tissue (not recorded which). Every receptor here comes from an adult man with Graves' disease, either hyperthyroidism or ophthalmopathy (not recorded which). Each CDR3 is given with its conserved first and last residue. D genes are given only for firm matches. The size entry is marked missing in some rows and otherwise reads once, few, many or a size class.

NA | TRBJ1-1 | TRBV29-1 | NA | TGCAGCTTCATTTACACTGAAGCTTTCTTT | CSFIYTEAFF
NA | TRBJ1-4 | TRBV2 | NA | TGTGCCAGCCTCAAGGGGAATGAAAAACTGTTTTTT | CASLKGNEKLFF
NA | TRBJ1-2 | TRBV24-1 | NA | TGTGCCACCAGTCCCGTCGGACAGTTTAACTATGGCTACACCTTC | CATSPVGQFNYGYTF
NA | TRBJ1-2 | TRBV12-3/TRBV12-4 | many | TGTGCCAGCACCGACCCCGACACCTATGGCTACACCTTC | CASTDPDTYGYTF
NA | TRBJ1-1 | TRBV2 | few | TGTGCCAGCAGGCAGACCCTGAACACTGAAGCTTTCTTT | CASRQTLNTEAFF
NA | TRBJ1-4 | TRBV29-1 | many | TGCAGCGTCTCCCGGGACGGCGATAATGAAAAACTGTTTTTT | CSVSRDGDNEKLFF
NA | TRBJ1-4 | TRBV29-1 | NA | TGCAGCTTAGCAGGCAGGACTAATGAAAAACTGTTTTTT | CSLAGRTNEKLFF
NA | TRBJ1-2 | TRBV29-1 | NA | TGCAGCAGTGAAGGGAGGGCTCGCGGCTACACCTTC | CSSEGRARGYTF
NA | TRBJ1-6 | TRBV24-1 | NA | TGTGCCACCAGTGAACGGGGGAAACGGGGTTCACCCCTCCACTTT | CATSERGKRGSPLHF
TRBD1 | TRBJ1-2 | TRBV10-3 | many | TGTGCCATCAGTGGGGACCCAGGGGGAACTAACTATGGCTACACCTTC | CAISGDPGGTNYGYTF
NA | TRBJ1-1 | TRBV6-5 | NA | TGTGCCAGCAGAGCGGGACCCGGCGGGGCTTTCTTT | CASRAGPGGAFF
NA | TRBJ2-5 | TRBV12-5 | few | TGTGCTAGTGGAAGGGGCTGGGAGACCCAGTACTTC | CASGRGWETQYF
TRBD2 | TRBJ2-7 | TRBV19 | NA | TGTGCCAGTAGTATAATAGCGGGGGTGCAATACTTC | CASSIIAGVQYF
NA | TRBJ1-5 | TRBV6-5 | NA | TGTGCCAGCAGTCACGGGACGAGGGTGGAAAATCAGCCCCAGCATTTT | CASSHGTRVENQPQHF
NA | TRBJ1-2 | TRBV25-1 | NA | TGTGCCAGCAGTGAGCCTCACAGGGACGGCTACACCTTC | CASSEPHRDGYTF
NA | TRBJ2-2 | TRBV5-1 | once | TGCGCCAGCGAGAGCGAGACGGGATTTGGGGAGCTGTTTTTT | CASESETGFGELFF
TRBD2 | TRBJ2-7 | TRBV5-8 | NA | TGTGCCAGCAGCTTATCCGGACTAGCGGGAGTAAAGGCCTACGAGCAGTACTTC | CASSLSGLAGVKAYEQYF
NA | TRBJ1-1 | TRBV12-3/TRBV12-4 | NA | TGTGCCAGCAGTGCCAGTACGAGGGGCACTGAAGCTTTCTTT | CASSASTRGTEAFF
TRBD2 | TRBJ2-7 | TRBV12-5 | NA | TGTGCTAGTGGTTGGGGGGGGGACGAGCAGTACTTC | CASGWGGDEQYF
NA | TRBJ1-5 | TRBV7-6 | many | TGTGCCAGCAGCTTAGGAGCGGTGGGGGCCGATCAGCCCCAGCATTTT | CASSLGAVGADQPQHF
NA | TRBJ2-7 | TRBV5-1 | NA | TGCGCCAGCAGCTTGGCTGTCGGTTCCTCCTACGAGCAGTACTTC | CASSLAVGSSYEQYF
NA | TRBJ1-6 | TRBV20-1 | many | TGCAGTGCTAGAGATCAACAGTATAATTCACCCCTCCACTTT | CSARDQQYNSPLHF
NA | TRBJ1-1 | TRBV10-3 | many | TGTGCCATCAGTGATGGGGGAGGCACTGAAGCTTTCTTT | CAISDGGGTEAFF
TRBD1 | TRBJ1-4 | TRBV25-1 | few | TGTGCCAGCAGCTTGCGCCCCCAGGGGGCAACTAATGAAAAACTGTTTTTT | CASSLRPQGATNEKLFF
TRBD1 | TRBJ1-2 | TRBV7-9 | NA | TGCGCCAGCAGCCAACAGGGGGCCGCTAACTATGGCTACACCTTC | CASSQQGAANYGYTF
TRBD1 | TRBJ2-7 | TRBV20-1 | few | TGCAGTGCCCACAGGGGCCACGAGCAGTACTTC | CSAHRGHEQYF
TRBD1 | TRBJ1-4 | TRBV9 | many | TGTGCCAGCAGCGTGAAGGGACAGGGTTCCGCCGATCCTAATGAAAAACTGTTTTTT | CASSVKGQGSADPNEKLFF
NA | TRBJ1-1 | TRBV9 | NA | TGTGCCAGCAGCGCTGGCAGGGGTGAGTCGGGAGCTTTCTTT | CASSAGRGESGAFF
NA | TRBJ1-3 | TRBV11-2 | few | TGTGCCAGCAGCGTGGGGCCTACGAGCTCTGGAAACACCATATATTTT | CASSVGPTSSGNTIYF
NA | TRBJ2-5 | TRBV10-3 | NA | TGTGCCAGCAGTTACTCCCTCACCTCCGGAGAGACCCAGTACTTC | CASSYSLTSGETQYF
NA | TRBJ2-5 | TRBV2 | NA | TGTGCCAGCGGTCTGAGGGAGACCCAGTACTTC | CASGLRETQYF
TRBD1 | TRBJ2-7 | TRBV6-5 | few | TGTGCCAGCAGTTCGGACAGGGTGTGGGAGCAGTACTTC | CASSSDRVWEQYF
TRBD1 | TRBJ2-7 | TRBV2 | many | TGTGCCAGCAGCGAGGGGGCTATGACCCAATACTACGAGCAGTACTTC | CASSEGAMTQYYEQYF
TRBD1 | TRBJ1-1 | TRBV2 | few | TGTGCCAGCAGTTTTCGGACAGGGGGGGACACTGAAGCTTTCTTT | CASSFRTGGDTEAFF
NA | TRBJ1-1 | TRBV10-3 | NA | TGTGCCATCAGTGCTAGTGGACGGACGACAGAAGCTTTCTTT | CAISASGRTTEAFF
NA | TRBJ1-2 | TRBV24-1 | NA | TGTGCCACCAGTGATGACGGCCAGGTCGGGGACGAGGGCTACACCTTC | CATSDDGQVGDEGYTF
NA | TRBJ1-5 | TRBV2 | few | TGTGCCAGCAGTGAAGAAGGCAGGGGTAGCAATCAGCCCCAGCATTTT | CASSEEGRGSNQPQHF
NA | TRBJ2-5 | TRBV24-1 | many | TGTGCCACCAGTGATCGGGTGCAGGGTTTGGAGACCCAGTACTTC | CATSDRVQGLETQYF
NA | TRBJ1-5 | TRBV4-2 | few | TGTGCCAGCAGCCAAGATGAGGGGTATGATCAGCCCCAGCATTTT | CASSQDEGYDQPQHF
NA | TRBJ2-2 | TRBV5-1 | NA | TGCGCCAGCAGCCAGGGATCAGCCGGCACCGGGGAGCTGTCTTGG | CASSQGSAGTGELSW
NA | TRBJ1-4 | TRBV20-1 | few | TGCAGTGCTAGAAGGGAATCCGATGAAAAACTGTTTTTT | CSARRESDEKLFF
NA | TRBJ1-6 | TRBV12-3/TRBV12-4 | once | TGTGCCAGCAGTGCCGGGGATCCCCTCCACTTT | CASSAGDPLHF
NA | TRBJ1-4 | TRBV7-6 | NA | TGTGCCAGCAGCTTAGTCCCCGGGATTAATGAAAAACTGTTTTTT | CASSLVPGINEKLFF
TRBD1 | TRBJ1-2 | TRBV29-1 | NA | TGCAGCGTCGCGGACAGGGGAATAGGAAACTATGGCTACACCTTC | CSVADRGIGNYGYTF
TRBD1 | TRBJ1-2 | TRBV10-3 | few | TGTGCCAGCGGGGTAACAGGGGGCGGTGGTGGCTACACCTTC | CASGVTGGGGGYTF
NA | TRBJ1-2 | TRBV24-1 | many | TGTGCCACCAGTGATGCCCGACCTACCATTCAGGGGAACTATGGCTACACCTTC | CATSDARPTIQGNYGYTF
NA | TRBJ1-5 | TRBV24-1 | NA | TGTGCCACCAATCGGGCCAATCAGCCCCAGCATTTT | CATNRANQPQHF
NA | TRBJ2-5 | TRBV20-1 | NA | TGCAGTGCTAGGACTGTAAAACGGGAGACCCAGTACTTC | CSARTVKRETQYF
TRBD1 | TRBJ1-2 | TRBV19 | NA | TGTGCCAGTAGTATCGGGACAGGGAAGAACTATGGCTACACCTTC | CASSIGTGKNYGYTF
NA | TRBJ1-1 | TRBV9 | many | TGTGCCAGCAGCGTAGCTCCGAACACTGAAGCTTTCTTT | CASSVAPNTEAFF
NA | TRBJ1-1 | TRBV7-9 | many | TGTGCCAGCAGCTTGGGAGTTGAAGCTTTCTTT | CASSLGVEAFF